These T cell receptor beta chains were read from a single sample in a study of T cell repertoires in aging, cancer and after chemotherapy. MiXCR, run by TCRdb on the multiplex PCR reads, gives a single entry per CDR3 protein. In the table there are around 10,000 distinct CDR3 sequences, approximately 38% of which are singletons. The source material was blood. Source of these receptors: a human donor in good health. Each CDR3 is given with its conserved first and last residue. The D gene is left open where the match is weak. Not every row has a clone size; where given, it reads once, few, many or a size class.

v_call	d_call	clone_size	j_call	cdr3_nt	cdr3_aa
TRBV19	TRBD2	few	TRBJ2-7	TGTGCCAGTAGTATATCCGGGACTAGCGACTACGAGCAGTACTTC	CASSISGTSDYEQYF
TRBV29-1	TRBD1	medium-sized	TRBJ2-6	TGCAGCGCAACGGACAGGGCCCCTTCTGGGGCCAACGTCCTGACTTTC	CSATDRAPSGANVLTF
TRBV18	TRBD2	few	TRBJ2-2	TGTGCCAGCTCCCCAGGACTAGCGGGAGCCGGCGGGGAGCTGTTTTTT	CASSPGLAGAGGELFF
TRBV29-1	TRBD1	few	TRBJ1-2	TGCAGCGTATACGACCGCAGGGGGCGCGACTATGGCTACACCTTC	CSVYDRRGRDYGYTF
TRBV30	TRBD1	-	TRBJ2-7	TGTGCCTGGAGTGCCGACAGGGAGAAGTACTTC	CAWSADREKYF
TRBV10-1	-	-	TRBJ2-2	TGCGCCAGCCAGGTTGCTCTTAACACCGGGGAGCTGTTTTTT	CASQVALNTGELFF
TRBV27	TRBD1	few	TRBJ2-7	TGTGCCAGCAGTTTATCGCCGGGACAGCCCTACGAGCAGTACTTC	CASSLSPGQPYEQYF
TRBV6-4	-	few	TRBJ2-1	TGTGCCAGCAGTCCAAAAGGGGGGAGCTCCTACAATGAGCAGTTCTTC	CASSPKGGSSYNEQFF
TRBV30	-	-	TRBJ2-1	TGTGCCTGGAGTGTGGGAGGACTCAGGGGTGAGCAGTTCTTC	CAWSVGGLRGEQFF
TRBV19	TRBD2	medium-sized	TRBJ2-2	TGTGCCAGCACGACTAGCGGGAGAAGTAACACCGGGGAGCTGTTTTTT	CASTTSGRSNTGELFF
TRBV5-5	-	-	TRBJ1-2	TGTGCCAGCAGCTTTAATTTTTATGGCTACACCTTC	CASSFNFYGYTF
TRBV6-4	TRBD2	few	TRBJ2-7	TGTGCCAGCAGTGACGGTGGGAGGGCCAACGAGCAGTACTTC	CASSDGGRANEQYF
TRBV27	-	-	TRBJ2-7	TGTGCCAGCAGGCGGGGTGGGTCCTACGAGCAGTACTTC	CASRRGGSYEQYF
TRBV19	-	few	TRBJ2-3	TGTGCCAGTAGTATAGAGGGTGGTAGGACAGATACGCAGTATTTT	CASSIEGGRTDTQYF
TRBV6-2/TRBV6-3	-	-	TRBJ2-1	TGTGCCAGCAGCTCCGAGGGACGAAAGGCCAATGAGCAGTTCTTC	CASSSEGRKANEQFF
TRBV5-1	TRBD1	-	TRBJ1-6	TGCGCCAGCAGCGCCGGACAGGGTATCTCCTATAATTCACCCCTCCACTTT	CASSAGQGISYNSPLHF
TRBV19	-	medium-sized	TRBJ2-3	TGTGCCAGTAGTAGGGGGGCCACAGATACGCAGTATTTT	CASSRGATDTQYF
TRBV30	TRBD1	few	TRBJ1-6	TGTGCCTGGAGTTCCGGGGGGACAGCAGGGTTCCTCCACTTT	CAWSSGGTAGFLHF
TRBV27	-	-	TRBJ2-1	TGTGCCAGCAGTTTTCGGGAGAGGTCGAATGAGCAGTTCTTC	CASSFRERSNEQFF
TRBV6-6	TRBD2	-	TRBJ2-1	TGTGCCAGCAGTGGGACTAGCTTTAGTGAGCAGTTCTTC	CASSGTSFSEQFF
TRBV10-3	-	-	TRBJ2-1	TGTGCCATTAGTGAGTCCCCACAAAACAATGAGCAGTTCTTC	CAISESPQNNEQFF
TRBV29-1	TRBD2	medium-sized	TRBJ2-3	TGCAGCGCGACTAGCGGGACAGATACGCAGTATTTT	CSATSGTDTQYF
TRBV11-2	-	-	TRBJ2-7	TGTGCCAGCAGCTCGCCAGTCCCGCCTTACGAGCAGTACTTC	CASSSPVPPYEQYF
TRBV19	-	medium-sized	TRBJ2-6	TGTGCCAGTAGTGAAGCGGGGGCCAACGTCCTGACTTTC	CASSEAGANVLTF
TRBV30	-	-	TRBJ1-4	TGTGCCTGGACCGTACGGGCAACTAGTGAAAAACTGTTTTTT	CAWTVRATSEKLFF
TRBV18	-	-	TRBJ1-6	TGTGCCAGCTCACCAGACGGGGATACTTCACCCCTCCACTTT	CASSPDGDTSPLHF
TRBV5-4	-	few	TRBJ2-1	TGTGCCAGCAGCTTGGGGAAGGCCTTGTACAATGAGCAGTTCTTC	CASSLGKALYNEQFF
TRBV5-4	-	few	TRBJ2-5	TGTGCCAGCAGCTCGGTGGACTCATATTCCTTC	CASSSVDSYSF
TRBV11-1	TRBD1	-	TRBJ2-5	TGTGCCAGTAGTCGGGGACAGGGAGTAGTGGGCGGAAACCAGTACTTC	CASSRGQGVVGGNQYF
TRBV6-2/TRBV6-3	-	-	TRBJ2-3	TGTGCCAGCAGTTACTTGGTCACAGATACGCAGTATTTT	CASSYLVTDTQYF
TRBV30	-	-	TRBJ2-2	TGTGCCTGGAGTGTACCAGGCAGACACACCGGGGAGCTGTTTTTT	CAWSVPGRHTGELFF
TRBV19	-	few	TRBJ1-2	TGTGCCAGTAGTATTGGGGTATTCGGCTATGGCTACACCTTC	CASSIGVFGYGYTF
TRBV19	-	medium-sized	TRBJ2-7	TGTGCCAGTAGTATTGAGGGGGCCTACGAGCAGTACTTC	CASSIEGAYEQYF
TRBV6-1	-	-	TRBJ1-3	TGTGCCAGCAGTGAAGTCCCGACAGTTGGAAACACCATATATTTT	CASSEVPTVGNTIYF
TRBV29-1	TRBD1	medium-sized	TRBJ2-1	TGCAGCGTTGATCGGGTGGGGACAGGTTACAATGAGCAGTTCTTC	CSVDRVGTGYNEQFF
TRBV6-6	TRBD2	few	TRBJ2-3	TGTGCCAGCAGTCCGACTAGCCGTGCAGATACGCAGTATTTT	CASSPTSRADTQYF
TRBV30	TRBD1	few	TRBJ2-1	TGTGCCTGGATACAGGGGGCGAACAATGAGCAGTTCTTC	CAWIQGANNEQFF
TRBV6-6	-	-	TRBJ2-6	TGTGCCAGCAGTAAGGACAGAAACTCTGGGGCCAACGTCCTGACTTTC	CASSKDRNSGANVLTF
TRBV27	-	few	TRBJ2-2	TGTGCCAGCAGTTTAGTCTCCGGGGAGCTGTTTTTT	CASSLVSGELFF
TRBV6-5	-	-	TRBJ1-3	TGTGCCAGCAGAAATTCGGGAACATCTGGAAACACCATATATTTT	CASRNSGTSGNTIYF
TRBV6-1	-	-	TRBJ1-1	TGTGCCAGCAGTGAAGACCATTTGGAGGTATCAATGAACACTGAAGCTTTCTTT	CASSEDHLEVSMNTEAFF
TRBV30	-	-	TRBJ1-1	TGTGCCTGGAGAGGGGGAGGGGACACTGAAGCTTTCTTT	CAWRGGGDTEAFF
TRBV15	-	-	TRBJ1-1	TGTGCCACCAGCTACGTGAAGAACACTGAAGCTTTCTTT	CATSYVKNTEAFF
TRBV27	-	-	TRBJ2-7	TGTGCCAGCAGTTTAACTGGGTACGAGCAGTACTTC	CASSLTGYEQYF
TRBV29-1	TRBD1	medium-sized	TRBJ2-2	TGCAGCGTATTAGCGGACAGGGTAGACACCGGGGAGCTGTTTTTT	CSVLADRVDTGELFF
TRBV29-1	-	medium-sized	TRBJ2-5	TGCAGCGTTGATCCCCTCCTAAGAAAGACCCAGTACTTC	CSVDPLLRKTQYF
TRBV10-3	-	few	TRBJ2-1	TGTGCCATCAGTGAAACAGGTAGCTACAATGAGCAGTTCTTC	CAISETGSYNEQFF
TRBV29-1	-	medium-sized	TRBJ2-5	TGCAGCGTTGCGCAGCTTTTGGGGGGCCCCCCCTACTTC	CSVAQLLGGPPYF
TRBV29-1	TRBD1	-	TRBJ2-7	TGCAGCGTGCAACCAGGGGGTTACGAGCAGTACTTC	CSVQPGGYEQYF
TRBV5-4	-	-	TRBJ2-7	TGTGCCAGCAGCTTGGCCACTTCCTACGAGCAGTACTTC	CASSLATSYEQYF